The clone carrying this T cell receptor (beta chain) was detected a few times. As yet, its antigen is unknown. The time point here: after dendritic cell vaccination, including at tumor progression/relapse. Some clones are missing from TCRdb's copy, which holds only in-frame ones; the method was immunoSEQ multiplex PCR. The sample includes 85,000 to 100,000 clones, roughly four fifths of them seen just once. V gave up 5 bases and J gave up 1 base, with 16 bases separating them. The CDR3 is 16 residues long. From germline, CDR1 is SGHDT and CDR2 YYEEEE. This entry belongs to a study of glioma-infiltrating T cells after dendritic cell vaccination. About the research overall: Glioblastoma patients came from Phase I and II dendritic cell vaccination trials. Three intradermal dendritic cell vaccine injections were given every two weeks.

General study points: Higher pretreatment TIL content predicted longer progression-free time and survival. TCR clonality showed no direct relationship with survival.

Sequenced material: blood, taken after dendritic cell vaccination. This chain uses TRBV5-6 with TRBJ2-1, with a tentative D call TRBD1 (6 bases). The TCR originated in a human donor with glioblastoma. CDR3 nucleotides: TGTGCCAGCAGTTCAATCCAGGGGTCTTCCTACAATGAGCAGTTCTTC. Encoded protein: CASSSIQGSSYNEQFF.